The rows below give T cell receptor beta chains drawn from one sample of a study of T cell repertoires in cytomegalovirus infection. MiXCR, run by TCRdb on the reads, gives a single entry per CDR3 protein. The data contain 150,000 to 200,000 distinct CDR3 sequences, about 21% of them singletons. The sequencing input was PBMCs. The receptors were gathered from a human donor in good health (CMV status not recorded). Some clones in this sample may be carry-over from other donors' samples. CDR3s include the opening cysteine and the closing phenylalanine or tryptophan. Each record gives: J gene, clone size, D gene, V gene, CDR3 protein, CDR3 DNA. A D gene is named only where the DNA matches it firmly. Some rows have no size entry. The others give once, few or many, or a class for an expanded clone.

TRBJ2-7 few - TRBV5-6 CASSLPEAYEQYF TGTGCCAGCAGCTTGCCGGAGGCCTACGAGCAGTACTTC
TRBJ2-1 - - TRBV10-3 CAISAGAAEQFF TGTGCCATCAGTGCAGGGGCGGCTGAGCAGTTCTTC
TRBJ2-5 few - TRBV5-1 CASSLALAEQETQYF TGCGCCAGCAGCTTGGCTTTGGCGGAGCAAGAGACCCAGTACTTC
TRBJ1-5 - TRBD1 TRBV19 CASRATGRNQPQHF TGTGCCAGTAGAGCGACAGGGCGAAATCAGCCCCAGCATTTT
TRBJ1-4 - TRBD1 TRBV2 CASSFGTGGSVELFF TGTGCCAGCAGCTTTGGGACAGGGGGCTCGGTAGAACTGTTTTTT
TRBJ1-1 - - TRBV10-3 CAISERGNTEAFF TGTGCCATCAGTGAACGGGGGAACACTGAAGCTTTCTTT
TRBJ2-5 many - TRBV7-6 CASSLASRVFQETQYF TGTGCCAGCAGCTTAGCTTCCAGGGTCTTCCAAGAGACCCAGTACTTC
TRBJ2-7 - TRBD1 TRBV7-2 CASSFTGGQFEQYF TGTGCCAGCAGCTTCACAGGGGGCCAGTTTGAGCAGTACTTC
TRBJ2-3 few TRBD2 TRBV5-1 CASSLVLAGEIDTQYF TGCGCCAGCAGCTTGGTACTAGCGGGAGAGATAGATACGCAGTATTTT
TRBJ1-1 - TRBD1 TRBV5-1 CASSYGQGGVGTEAFF TGCGCCAGCAGTTACGGACAGGGTGGAGTTGGGACTGAAGCTTTCTTT
TRBJ1-5 - TRBD1 TRBV4-2 CASSHGTGGNQPQHF TGTGCCAGCAGCCACGGGACAGGGGGCAATCAGCCCCAGCATTTT
TRBJ2-2 once - TRBV2 CASRQQGANTGELFF TGTGCCAGCAGGCAACAGGGCGCGAACACCGGGGAGCTGTTTTTT
TRBJ1-2 few - TRBV5-1 CASSQEGHDYGYTF TGCGCCAGCAGCCAGGAAGGACATGACTATGGCTACACCTTC
TRBJ1-2 few - TRBV7-9 CASSLNRIFNYGYTF TGTGCCAGCAGCCTGAACAGGATCTTTAACTATGGCTACACCTTC
TRBJ1-1 few - TRBV7-3 CASSSRTAVNTEAFF TGTGCCAGCAGCTCCAGGACAGCCGTGAACACTGAAGCTTTCTTT
TRBJ2-1 - - TRBV20-1 CSVKRGLSYNEQFF TGCAGTGTGAAACGGGGCCTTTCCTACAATGAGCAGTTCTTC
TRBJ2-1 many - TRBV19 CASSRDGLYNEQFF TGTGCCAGTAGTAGGGACGGACTCTACAATGAGCAGTTCTTC
TRBJ1-1 - - TRBV23-1 CASSQDIGTLRDTEAFF TGCGCCAGCAGTCAAGACATTGGGACATTACGGGACACTGAAGCTTTCTTT
TRBJ1-5 - - TRBV29-1 CSVAREGNQPQHF TGCAGCGTTGCTAGGGAAGGGAATCAGCCCCAGCATTTT
TRBJ2-4 - - TRBV7-9 CASSPTGRYIQYF TGTGCCAGCAGCCCCACAGGGCGATACATTCAGTACTTC
TRBJ1-5 many TRBD1 TRBV2 CASRKNRDRVNQPQHF TGTGCCAGCAGAAAAAACCGGGACAGGGTGAATCAGCCCCAGCATTTT
TRBJ2-2 - - TRBV6-4 CASTSRRELFF TGTGCCAGCACTAGTCGGAGGGAGCTGTTTTTT
TRBJ1-1 - - TRBV15 CATSRAQEGAFF TGTGCCACCAGCAGAGCACAGGAGGGAGCTTTCTTT
TRBJ2-2 - TRBD2 TRBV20-1 CSARLAGAANTGELFF TGCAGTGCTAGACTAGCGGGGGCGGCCAACACCGGGGAGCTGTTTTTT
TRBJ1-6 many - TRBV12-3/TRBV12-4 CASSPVPNSPLHF TGTGCCAGCAGTCCAGTCCCTAATTCACCCCTCCACTTT
TRBJ2-1 - TRBD2 TRBV19 CASNFGLAGGKPYNEQFF TGTGCCAGCAATTTCGGACTAGCGGGAGGAAAACCCTACAATGAGCAGTTCTTC
TRBJ1-2 few - TRBV12-3/TRBV12-4 CASSSSGMRGYTF TGTGCCAGCAGTTCGTCAGGGATGAGGGGCTACACCTTC
TRBJ2-4 few TRBD2 TRBV28 CASIRSSGGRAKNIQYF TGTGCCAGCATCAGGTCTAGCGGGGGACGGGCCAAAAACATTCAGTACTTC
TRBJ1-2 many TRBD1 TRBV19 CASSTRGYGYGYTF TGTGCCAGTAGTACCAGGGGGTACGGCTATGGCTACACCTTC
TRBJ2-1 - - TRBV11-2 CASSLTGDGKWFF TGTGCCAGCAGCTTGACCGGGGACGGAAAATGGTTCTTC
TRBJ2-1 many - TRBV7-6 CASSLEVNEQFF TGTGCCAGCAGCTTAGAGGTCAATGAGCAGTTCTTC
TRBJ2-1 - TRBD2 TRBV19 CASSIETSGKSYNEQFF TGTGCCAGTAGTATCGAGACTAGCGGGAAGTCCTACAATGAGCAGTTCTTC
TRBJ2-1 few - TRBV5-6 CASSLEGRFRISYNEQFF TGTGCCAGCAGCTTGGAGGGGCGGTTCCGAATCTCCTACAATGAGCAGTTCTTC
TRBJ2-3 few TRBD2 TRBV20-1 CSAAPLAGGADTQYF TGCAGTGCTGCCCCTCTAGCGGGAGGGGCAGATACGCAGTATTTT
TRBJ2-2 once TRBD2 TRBV14 CASSLSGMIAGELFF TGTGCCAGCAGCCTTAGCGGGATGATTGCCGGGGAGCTGTTTTTT